This T cell receptor (beta chain) was recovered during a study of T cell responses to AZD1222 COVID-19 vaccine (dated by TCRdb to the early 2020s). For context, the study as a whole: TCR sequencing covered over 230 trial participants: about 210 given two doses of AZD1222 and around 25 given two doses of MenACWY control vaccine. Trial participants were enrolled into age subgroups of 18-55, 56-69 and 70-plus years, which contained around 150, 29 and 61 TCR-sequenced participants, respectively.

The time point label corresponds to: baseline before first vaccination. The sample's treatment or condition label, decoded: meningococcal conjugate vaccine given as trial control. Vaccinee samples came from UK trials COV001 and COV002, including a single-blind randomized controlled phase 2/3 trial of AZD1222 (ChAdOx1 nCoV-19) in healthy adults. For TCRbeta chain sequencing, PBMC samples from trial participants were taken at day 0 and at day 28 after the second dose. The full study reports these points: Participants were mostly white British and included more females than males, and it was suggested by the authors that clonal diversity may have been underestimated. Vaccine-associated CD4 TCRs spanned the whole spike protein, with dominant responses in regions 160-218 and 743-854. The 56-69-year group was small, and its depth increase did not reach significance, likely because of low power. Epitopes outside the regions mutated in the B.1.351 and B.1.1.7 variants were reportedly recognized by nearly half of the unique spike-specific TCRs. A significant rise in spike-specific TCR breadth and depth was observed after two AZD1222 doses relative to day 0 and relative to MenACWY recipients. Because no day 14 peak-response samples were available, the repertoires could be characterized only after the peak T cell response. Conclusions about previously exposed vaccinees are limited because only five to seven AZD1222 recipients were SARS-CoV-2 seropositive at baseline.

The CDR3 regions of human TCRbeta chains were analyzed by immunosequencing. The original pipeline was this. TCRs in the repertoires were matched against a reference library of SARS-CoV-2-specific TCRs that had been generated with the MIRA antigen-specificity platform. Breadth meant the fraction of unique TCRs that were SARS-CoV-2-associated, whereas depth meant the fraction of total T cells that were SARS-CoV-2-associated. Using the MIRA data, each spike-specific TCR was assigned both to the spike region to which the TCR was reactive and to a CD4 or CD8 class. Log10-transformed breadth and depth values were compared by one-way ANOVA with Sidak's multiple comparisons tests. Here the immuneACCESS table is served through TCRdb, limited to in-frame sequences with V and J called. Missing clones are a known gap in these copies; in checked studies unresolved V genes cover under half, and the rest lacks a known reason. V and J calls and clone size follow that table, whereas D and trimming were derived from the DNA. The sample includes about 83,000 clones, with roughly 90% observed a single time. The top ten constitute under 5% of the sample.

In the case of this clone: This receptor's antigen is unknown. The record has no base qualities; no much larger clone is one base away.

The material was peripheral blood, obtained on day 0 of MenACWY control vaccination. This TCR was recovered from an adult in good health.

The sequenced DNA: TGTGCCAGCAGCCCTCCCGGGCAGAGAAGCAATCAGCCCCAGCATTTT. Its product reads: CASSPPGQRSNQPQHF. The chain is made from TRBV28 and TRBJ1-5; confidence is insufficient to name the D gene. The CDR3, from cysteine to phenylalanine, totals 16 residues. The CDR3 DNA has 48 bases and is translated from base 1. The junction shows trimming of 6 bases on V and 1 base on J, plus 16 bases between the germline ends. CDR1 and CDR2 (MDHEN, SYDVKM) derive from the germline V gene.